The 8 T cell receptor beta chains reported below all come from one sample, sequenced in a study of identical twins. TCRdb reprocessed the 5' RACE reads via MiXCR and lists one record per CDR3 protein. In the table there are about 520,000 distinct CDR3 sequences, about 20% of which are singletons. The sample was also reused in another study, on T cells expressing NK-cell markers.

Source material: CD4+ T cells sorted from blood. These receptors originate from a woman between 18 and 29 years old in good health.

Worth noting for this clonotype: The missing conserved phenylalanine or tryptophan at the end of this CDR3 makes a read error likely. The rearrangement joins TRBV9 to TRBJ2-1; maybe TRBD1 (8 bases). Germline V gene sequence: CDR1 SGDLS, CDR2 YYNGEE. This CDR3 spans 16 amino acids. The V and J ends lost 4 bases and 4 bases respectively, with 18 bases between them. The DNA for the CDR3 is TGTGCCAGCAGCTCAGCCGGACAGGGACTATACAATGAGCAGTTCTTA. Its protein product is CASSSAGQGLYNEQFL.

The chain links TRBV12-3 or TRBV12-4 to TRBJ2-1; 7 bases fit TRBD2. V lost 5 bases and J lost 2; bases outside the gene matches: 6. The CDR3 totals 15 residues. CDR3 loop: CASSPQSGAYNEQFF. CDR3 sequence (DNA): TGTGCCAGCAGTCCGCAAAGCGGGGCCTACAATGAGCAGTTCTTC.

V and J are TRBV3-1 and TRBJ2-5; TRBD2 matches 13 bases. With V trimmed by 4 bases and J by 4 bases, 6 bases remained unmatched. The CDR3 runs 16 residues. Germline assignment: CDR1 LGHDT and CDR2 YNNKEL (reference sequence). The CDR3 reads CASSPGTSGVGETQYF. In DNA form, the CDR3 reads TGTGCCAGCAGCCCCGGGACTAGCGGGGTAGGAGAGACCCAGTACTTC.

V and J are TRBV12-3 or TRBV12-4 and TRBJ1-4; unclear D gene. V lost 2 bases to trimming and J lost 8 bases, with 12 bases between them. CDR3 length: 14 amino acids. CDR3 sequence reads: CASSLYVRKEKLFF. CDR3 nucleotide sequence: TGTGCCAGCAGTTTATACGTTAGGAAGGAAAAACTGTTTTTT.

Written as DNA, the CDR3 is TGCAGTGCTAGACGGGCAGGGAACTACGAGCAGTACTTC. It codes for CSARRAGNYEQYF. The chain joins TRBV20-1 to TRBJ2-7, with a weak D call TRBD1 (5 bases). The CDR3 covers 13 residues. The germline V and J ends were trimmed by 2 bases and 3 bases, with 11 bases remaining between them. CDR1 is DFQATT and CDR2 is SNEGSKA in the germline V gene (reference sequence).

The gene calls are TRBV7-9 and TRBJ2-3; possibly TRBD2 for D (6 bases). Between the trimmed V and J ends, which lost 7 bases and 3 bases, there was a span of 17 bases. Germline V gives CDR1 SEHNR, CDR2 FQNEAQ (reference sequence). CDR3 length: 15 residues. Here the CDR3 DNA reads TGTGCCAGCACCCTCGGAGGACTAACAACAGATACGCAGTATTTT. Its translation is CASTLGGLTTDTQYF.

This clonotype was found once. The CDR3 protein is CASSELPDTQYF. The CDR3 coding sequence is TGTGCCAGCAGTGAGCTCCCCGATACGCAGTATTTT. This sequence joins TRBV6-1 and TRBJ2-3; D remains ambiguous. Germline V lookup: CDR1 MNHNS, CDR2 SASEGT. Trimming took 3 bases from V and 6 from J, leaving 7 bases between them. The CDR3 spans 12 residues.

V and J are TRBV6-2 or TRBV6-3 and TRBJ2-3; 9 nucleotides agree with TRBD2. The CDR3 runs 13 residues. The germline gives CDR1 MNHEY, CDR2 SVGEGT. The junction had 3 bases not matched to a gene; V was cut back by 2 bases and J by 9 bases. Here the CDR3 DNA reads TGTGCCAGCAGTTACGTGGCGGGAGGGACGCAGTATTTT. Its translation: CASSYVAGGTQYF.